The clone carrying this T cell receptor (beta chain) has ten or more counts. What it recognizes is unknown. The study amplified TCR beta CDR3 regions using RNA transcripts. The first round was an RT-PCR with HTBI primers, and the second round was a multiplex PCR. TCRdb reprocessed the multiplex PCR reads with MiXCR, giving one entry per CDR3 protein. The sample lists more than 150,000 distinct CDR3 sequences; about 40% were seen once. This entry is derived from a study of Graves' ophthalmopathy and Graves' hyperthyroidism. Whole-study results and caveats: Thyroid clonotypes that were expanded above 0.001 frequency mostly also appeared in blood.

V was shortened by 5 bases and J by 6 bases, with 14 bases between the two germline ends. From germline, CDR1 is MDHEN and CDR2 SYDVKM. The CDR3 totals 15 residues. The TCR was taken from a woman in her thirties or forties with Graves' ophthalmopathy. V gene TRBV28 combines with J gene TRBJ1-6, with no clear D. Sequenced input: peripheral blood. Here the CDR3 reads CASSLRRASNSPLHF. The CDR3 DNA reads as TGTGCCAGCAGTCTCCGGAGGGCAAGTAATTCACCCCTCCACTTT.